This T cell receptor beta chain was profiled in a study of naive and memory T cell subsets. The V and J ends lost 4 bases and 5 bases, in that order; junction bases with no gene match: 18. CDR1 and CDR2 from the germline V gene are SGHNT and YYREEE (reference sequence). The CDR3 covers 18 residues. CD4 T cells were positively selected, then CD8 T cells from the CD4-negative fraction. Broader study findings: Possibly reflecting memory cells re-expressing CD45RA, a few larger clonotypes occurred in naive repertoires, especially CD8. Gini index rose across naive, CM, EM and EMRA in CD4 and CD8.

The beta constant-region primer was an equimolar mix of two oligonucleotides covering TRBC1 and TRBC2. Nested alpha and beta constant-region primers with the SP2 primer drove four PCR rounds on ligated cDNA. The cDNA 3' end received a ligated single-stranded oligonucleotide carrying the SP2 primer and a 12-nucleotide UMI. From the UMI-ligation and nested PCR reads, TCRdb called clonotypes with MiXCR, one entry per CDR3 protein. The sample lists around 93,000 distinct CDR3 sequences; approximately 11% were seen once. In the case of this clonotype: Its antigen is unidentified.

The chain couples TRBV5-4 to TRBJ2-5; 9 bases map to TRBD2. The sequencing input was naive CD4+ T cells from blood. This TCR came from a human donor in good health. CDR3 coding DNA: TGTGCCAGCAGCCGCCCCTCCCAGCTAGCGGGATATTCGGAGACCCAGTACTTC. This gives the protein CASSRPSQLAGYSETQYF.